This TCR beta chain was documented in a study of OX40 agonist ivuxolimab in advanced cancers. In the study overall: The study gave patients intravenous ivuxolimab at 0.01 to 10 mg/kg every 2 weeks. Study results and caveats: Low normalized T-cell clonal expansion was also seen in some nonresponders. Partial responders at 0.1-3.0 mg/kg showed near-lowest clonal expansion.

The data were produced by immunoSEQ multiplex PCR, yet TCRdb's version contains in-frame clones alone and is incomplete. This repertoire shows about 58,000 clones, roughly 77% found once; its top ten account for approximately 1%. Autoimmune disease history or systemic immunosuppression excluded patients. With regard to this clone: Its antigen is currently unknown.

Germline assignment: CDR1 SGHRS and CDR2 YFSETQ. The CDR3 runs 14 residues. With 0 bases removed from V and 6 bases from J, the gap between germline ends came to 11 bases. This receptor was obtained from an adult with an advanced solid tumor such as melanoma, head and neck, liver or kidney cancer. The chain carries TRBV5-1 and TRBJ2-3; D not resolved. The sequenced sample was CD4+ or CD8+ T cells sorted from blood, obtained in a trial of the OX40 agonist ivuxolimab. CDR3 protein: CASSLAGPRDTQYF. CDR3 in DNA: TGCGCCAGCAGCTTGGCAGGCCCGAGGGATACGCAGTATTTT. Drawing the rest from reference TRBV5-1 and TRBJ2-3, the complete variable domain is KAGVTQTPRYLIKTRGQQVTLSCSPISGHRSVSWYQQTPGQGLQFLFEYFSETQRNKGNFPGRFSGRQFSNSRSEMNVSTLELGDSALYLCASSLAGPRDTQYFGPGTRLTVL.